The 21 T cell receptor beta chains below all came from one sample that was sequenced in a study of blood T cell repertoires in COVID-19. Data came from immunoSEQ multiplex PCR; TCRdb stores just in-frame clones and leaves some out. There are under 200,000 clones in the sample; around nine tenths occur only once, and around a fifth lies in the top ten. The specimen sequenced was peripheral blood. Receptors originate from a man in his 60s with active or convalescent COVID-19.

This chain connects TRBV5-5 to TRBJ1-1, with D perhaps matching TRBD1 (6 bases). This CDR3 comprises 16 residues. With 4 bases removed from V and 2 bases from J, the gap between germline ends came to 18 bases. Germline V gives CDR1 SGHKS, CDR2 YYEKEE (reference sequence). The CDR3 protein is CASSPNPTGVNTEAFF. The CDR3 nucleotides read TGTGCCAGCAGCCCCAACCCGACAGGCGTTAACACTGAAGCTTTCTTT.

J is TRBJ1-5 and V is TRBV10-2; 8 nucleotides line up with TRBD1. CDR1 is WSHSY, CDR2 SAAADI, per germline. V lost 8 bases to trimming and J lost 6 bases; unmatched junction nucleotides: 6. The CDR3 is 13 residues long. CDR3: CASSQGAGQPQHF. DNA for the CDR3: TGCGCCAGCTCCCAGGGGGCTGGTCAGCCCCAGCATTTT.

V is TRBV3-1 (or the pseudogene TRBV3-2) and J is TRBJ2-1; TRBD2 aligns across 10 bases. Germline V gene lookup returns CDR1 LGHDT and CDR2 YNNKEL (reference sequence). The CDR3 covers 16 residues. Germline trimming cut 4 bases from V and 1 base from J; bases unmatched to any gene: 4. The CDR3 here is CASSLLSGGSYNEQFF. The CDR3 DNA reads TGTGCCAGCAGCCTCCTTAGCGGGGGGTCCTACAATGAGCAGTTCTTC.

The V and J genes are TRBV10-3 and TRBJ1-1, with TRBD1 matching over 7 bases. Germline V gene data show CDR1 as ENHRY and CDR2 as SYGVKD. The J segment lost 2 bases and the V segment lost 6 bases, leaving 6 bases of the junction unmatched. This CDR3 is built from 14 residues. CDR3 in amino acids: CAISPGQFNTEAFF. The CDR3 coding sequence is TGTGCCATCAGCCCGGGACAGTTTAACACTGAAGCTTTCTTT.

V gene TRBV27 combines with J gene TRBJ1-2, with TRBD1 matching over 7 bases. From germline, CDR1 is MNHEY and CDR2 SMNVEV (reference sequence). V dropped 3 bases and J dropped 5; count of bases not matched to a gene: 6. There are 14 residues in the CDR3. The CDR3, as DNA: TGTGCCAGCAGTTTCGCGGGCAGGGGGTATGGCTACACCTTC. It translates to CASSFAGRGYGYTF.

The gene calls are TRBV7-8 and TRBJ1-1; a weak D match, TRBD1 (6 bases). The CDR3 consists of 15 residues. The ends were cut back, 3 bases at V and 0 bases at J, with 11 bases in the middle. Germline CDR1 reads SGHVS; CDR2 reads FQNEAQ. The CDR3 loop is CASSFRQELNTEAFF. In DNA form, the CDR3 reads TGTGCCAGCAGCTTCAGACAGGAATTGAACACTGAAGCTTTCTTT.

The chain combines TRBV4-1 with TRBJ2-1; TRBD1 aligns across 7 bases. This CDR3 has 12 amino acids. Per the germline V gene, CDR1 is MGHRA and CDR2 is YSYEKL. V shed 5 bases, J shed 8 bases, and the junction held 3 bases outside the gene matches. In nucleotides, the CDR3 is TGCGCCAGCAGCTACAGGGGTGATGAGCAGTTCTTC. Its protein product is CASSYRGDEQFF.

This clone was seen a handful of times. This chain connects TRBV2 to TRBJ2-3, with D maybe TRBD2 (5 bases). The CDR3 spans 15 residues. The V end was cut by 6 bases, the J end by 0 bases, with 13 bases between. The germline V gene has CDR1 SNHLY and CDR2 FYNNEI. The chain's CDR3 is CASRKQLGSTDTQYF. The DNA for the CDR3 is TGTGCCAGCAGGAAGCAACTAGGGAGCACAGATACGCAGTATTTT.

The chain links TRBV18 to TRBJ1-3; D ambiguous. Trimming removed 5 bases at V and 2 bases at J, with 7 bases between. CDR3 length equals 13 residues. CDR1 KGHSH and CDR2 LQKENI come from the germline V gene. The CDR3 region is CASSSEAGNTIYF. In DNA, the CDR3 is TGTGCCAGCTCATCGGAGGCTGGAAACACCATATATTTT.

The gene calls are TRBV5-1 and TRBJ2-5; TRBD1 might be the D (6 bases). The length of the CDR3 is 11 residues. The germline V and J ends were trimmed by 6 bases and 3 bases, with 6 bases remaining between them. CDR1 is SGHRS and CDR2 is YFSETQ in the germline V gene. As DNA, the CDR3 is TGCGCCAGCAAGGGGGAAGAGACCCAGTACTTC. It specifies CASKGEETQYF. Looking up the rest from reference TRBV5-1 and TRBJ2-5 gives the full variable domain: KAGVTQTPRYLIKTRGQQVTLSCSPISGHRSVSWYQQTPGQGLQFLFEYFSETQRNKGNFPGRFSGRQFSNSRSEMNVSTLELGDSALYLCASKGEETQYFGPGTRLLVL.

CDR3 in DNA: TGTGCCAGCAGCCTGACAGAAGGAAACACCATATATTTT. It encodes CASSLTEGNTIYF. This rearrangement joins TRBV12-3 or TRBV12-4 to TRBJ1-3, with D maybe TRBD1 (5 bases). V lost 6 bases and J lost 4, with 10 bases in between. This CDR3 contains 13 residues.

The rearrangement links TRBV9 to TRBJ1-4, with TRBD1 as a possible D gene (5 bases). CDR3 length equals 15 residues. Germline lookup yields CDR1 SGDLS and CDR2 YYNGEE. Trimming left V 3 bases short and J 4 bases short, with 13 bases between. CDR3 in amino acids: CASSARDRLNEKLFF. The CDR3 DNA follows: TGTGCCAGCAGCGCTCGCGACAGACTTAATGAAAAACTGTTTTTT.

This clone was seen a few times. DNA for the CDR3: TGTGCCAGCAGCGGGACAGTGGTTTATGGCTACACCTTC. Translated: CASSGTVVYGYTF. J is TRBJ1-2 and V is TRBV9; TRBD1 might be the D (6 bases). From germline, CDR1 is SGDLS and CDR2 YYNGEE. V was pared by 3 bases and J by 5 bases, with 11 bases between. The length of the CDR3 is 13 residues.

This clone occurred a few times. The V call is TRBV7-3, the J call TRBJ1-6; no definite D call. The CDR3 is 13 amino acids. The V gene lost 2 bases and the J gene lost 10 bases, with 9 bases spanning the gap. Germline lookup yields CDR1 SGHTA and CDR2 FQGTGA. The CDR3 reads CASSLLHTSPLHF. CDR3 sequence (DNA): TGTGCCAGCAGCTTATTGCACACATCACCCCTCCACTTT.

This clone came up once. The chain links TRBV6-5 to TRBJ1-4; unclear D gene. Trimming left V 5 bases short and J 7 bases short, with 14 bases between. CDR1 is MNHEY, CDR2 SVGAGI, per germline. CDR3 length: 14 residues. DNA of the CDR3: TGTGCCAGCAGTCTCCGAATAAGAGGTGAAAAACTGTTTTTT. It is translated as CASSLRIRGEKLFF.

The rearrangement uses TRBV6-7 and TRBJ2-7, with a possible D match to TRBD1 (7 bases). TRBV6-7 qualifies as an ORF whose function is uncertain. CDR3 length equals 17 residues. V shed 2 bases and J shed 3 bases, with 20 bases lying between them. The CDR3 sequence is CASSYTRRGDIHYEQYF. The CDR3 DNA sequence: TGTGCCAGCAGTTACACCCGCAGGGGGGATATACACTACGAGCAGTACTTC.

The chain combines TRBV4-2 with TRBJ1-2; possible D gene TRBD1, 6 bases. V dropped 4 bases and J dropped 4 bases, with 16 bases sitting between them. This CDR3 is 15 amino acids long. The V gene's germline CDR1 is LGHNA and CDR2 YNFKEQ. This chain's CDR3 is CASSLKGQVGYGYTF. The CDR3, as DNA: TGTGCCAGCAGCCTCAAGGGACAAGTGGGCTATGGCTACACCTTC.

J is TRBJ2-3 and V is TRBV5-5; D is perhaps TRBD1 (6 bases). The germline CDR1 and CDR2 sequences are SGHKS and YYEKEE (reference sequence). The CDR3 consists of 16 residues. The V end lost 6 bases, the J end lost 2 bases, and 19 bases lay between the germline ends. The CDR3 DNA reads as TGTGCCAGCACCTCTAGACGGGACACAACCACAGATACGCAGTATTTT. It codes for CASTSRRDTTTDTQYF.

The V call is TRBV18, the J call TRBJ1-5, with 9 bases matching TRBD1. J lost 3 bases, V lost 2 bases, and 5 bases had no gene match. The CDR3 covers 16 residues. CDR1 is KGHSH and CDR2 is LQKENI in the germline V gene. As DNA, the CDR3 is TGTGCCAGCTCACCAGACAGGGGGTCGCACAATCAGCCCCAGCATTTT. Translating it yields CASSPDRGSHNQPQHF.

The V call is TRBV2, the J call TRBJ1-4, with a tentative D call TRBD1 (5 bases). Germline loops: CDR1 SNHLY, CDR2 FYNNEI. The germline V and J ends were trimmed by 2 bases and 10 bases, with 11 bases remaining between them. The CDR3 covers 13 residues. CDR3 nucleotides: TGTGCCAGCAGTGAATCCAGGGAAGGAAAACTGTTTTTT. Its protein product is CASSESREGKLFF.

The gene calls are TRBV5-1 and TRBJ1-3, with 8 bases aligning to TRBD1. V was pared by 1 base and J by 1 base, with 4 bases of the junction left unmatched. The CDR3 loop spans 16 amino acids. CDR1 SGHRS and CDR2 YFSETQ come from the germline V gene. The CDR3 protein is CASSLNQGASGNTIYF. The CDR3 DNA reads TGCGCCAGCAGCTTGAACCAGGGGGCATCTGGAAACACCATATATTTT.